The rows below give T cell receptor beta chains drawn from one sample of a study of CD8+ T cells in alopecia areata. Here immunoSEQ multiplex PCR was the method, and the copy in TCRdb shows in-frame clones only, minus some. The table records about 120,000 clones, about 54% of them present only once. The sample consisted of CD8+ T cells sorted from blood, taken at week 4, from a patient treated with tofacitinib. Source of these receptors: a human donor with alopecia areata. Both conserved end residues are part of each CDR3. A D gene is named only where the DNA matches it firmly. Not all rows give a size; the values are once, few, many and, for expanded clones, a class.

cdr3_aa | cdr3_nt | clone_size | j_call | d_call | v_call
CSVPPGQANGYTF | TGCAGCGTGCCGCCGGGACAGGCGAATGGCTACACCTTC | . | TRBJ1-2 | TRBD1 | TRBV29-1
CSVTGTANYGYTF | TGCAGCGTTACCGGGACAGCTAACTATGGCTACACCTTC | . | TRBJ1-2 | TRBD1 | TRBV29-1
CASSLTGLGGYTF | TGTGCCAGCAGTTTGACAGGGTTGGGTGGCTACACCTTC | . | TRBJ1-2 | TRBD1 | TRBV27
CASSTAPGVNQPQHF | TGCGCCAGCAGCACGGCCCCGGGGGTAAATCAGCCCCAGCATTTT | . | TRBJ1-5 | . | TRBV4-1
CATSSALPQPQHF | TGTGCCACCAGCAGTGCGCTTCCCCAGCCCCAGCATTTT | . | TRBJ1-5 | . | TRBV15
CSGKGASYEQYF | TGCAGCGGTAAGGGAGCCTCCTACGAGCAGTACTTC | few | TRBJ2-7 | . | TRBV29-1
CAWSVVGGETQYF | TGTGCCTGGAGTGTAGTAGGTGGGGAGACCCAGTACTTC | . | TRBJ2-5 | . | TRBV30
CASSPPRAYEQYF | TGTGCCAGCAGCCCCCCTAGGGCCTACGAGCAGTACTTC | . | TRBJ2-7 | . | TRBV9
CSDMGLFNQPQHF | TGCAGCGACATGGGCCTTTTTAATCAGCCCCAGCATTTT | . | TRBJ1-5 | . | TRBV29-1
CAWSGGTGDYEQYF | TGTGCCTGGAGTGGTGGGACAGGAGACTACGAGCAGTACTTC | . | TRBJ2-7 | TRBD1 | TRBV30
CASSLGRGDYGYTF | TGCGCCAGCAGCTTGGGCAGGGGTGACTATGGCTACACCTTC | . | TRBJ1-2 | . | TRBV5-1
CASSWSGEGANVLTF | TGTGCCAGCAGCTGGTCAGGGGAAGGGGCCAACGTCCTGACTTTC | . | TRBJ2-6 | . | TRBV7-9
CAELHSPENTEAFF | TGTGCAGAGCTACATTCCCCGGAGAACACTGAAGCTTTCTTT | . | TRBJ1-1 | . | TRBV2
CASSFGQGASNEQFF | TGTGCCAGCAGCTTCGGACAGGGGGCGAGCAATGAGCAGTTCTTC | . | TRBJ2-1 | TRBD1 | TRBV7-9
CAWSAYRRNQETQYF | TGTGCCTGGAGCGCTTATAGACGGAACCAAGAGACCCAGTACTTC | few | TRBJ2-5 | . | TRBV30
CASSPETGQAFF | TGTGCCAGCAGCCCTGAGACGGGGCAAGCGTTCTTC | . | TRBJ2-1 | . | TRBV9
CASSGVGTAQETQYF | TGTGCCAGTAGTGGGGTAGGGACAGCGCAAGAGACCCAGTACTTC | few | TRBJ2-5 | TRBD1 | TRBV19
CASSSTSGGLSYEQYF | TGTGCCAGCAGCTCCACTAGCGGGGGGCTCTCCTACGAGCAGTACTTC | once | TRBJ2-7 | TRBD2 | TRBV7-6
CAGGGTGLAYGYTF | TGTGCCGGGGGAGGAACGGGTCTCGCCTATGGCTACACCTTC | few | TRBJ1-2 | . | TRBV7-2
CAWSLVGNDGYTF | TGTGCCTGGAGTCTAGTAGGGAATGATGGCTACACCTTC | once | TRBJ1-2 | . | TRBV30
CASSQDVSYEQYF | TGCGCCAGCAGCCAGGACGTATCCTACGAGCAGTACTTC | once | TRBJ2-7 | . | TRBV4-3
CSVAQTGGYNEQFF | TGCAGCGTTGCTCAGACAGGGGGATACAATGAGCAGTTCTTC | once | TRBJ2-1 | TRBD1 | TRBV29-1
CSVPETSGGSSYNEQFF | TGCAGCGTTCCCGAGACTAGCGGGGGTTCCTCCTACAATGAGCAGTTCTTC | . | TRBJ2-1 | TRBD2 | TRBV29-1
CAWSVTANYGYTF | TGTGCCTGGAGTGTAACAGCTAACTATGGCTACACCTTC | . | TRBJ1-2 | . | TRBV30
CASSVGEPTNVLTF | TGTGCCAGCAGCGTGGGAGAGCCGACCAACGTCCTGACTTTC | once | TRBJ2-6 | . | TRBV9
CAHRDRVSYEQYF | TGTGCCCACCGGGACAGGGTTTCCTACGAGCAGTACTTC | . | TRBJ2-7 | TRBD1 | TRBV30
CATSKQLAAGETQYF | TGTGCCACCAGCAAACAACTAGCGGCGGGGGAGACCCAGTACTTC | . | TRBJ2-5 | TRBD2 | TRBV15
CAWSDGEQFF | TGTGCCTGGAGTGACGGGGAGCAGTTCTTC | . | TRBJ2-1 | . | TRBV30
CASSSFYSGQTSNYGYTF | TGTGCCAGCAGTTCCTTTTACTCGGGACAGACCTCTAACTATGGCTACACCTTC | once | TRBJ1-2 | TRBD1 | TRBV27
CASSFGDVETQYF | TGTGCCAGCAGCTTCGGTGATGTCGAGACCCAGTACTTC | . | TRBJ2-5 | . | TRBV11-1
CASSLARSSTYNEQFF | TGTGCCAGCAGCTTGGCCCGATCCTCTACCTACAATGAGCAGTTCTTC | . | TRBJ2-1 | . | TRBV5-6
CASSVGTGTYEQYF | TGTGCCAGCAGTGTGGGGACAGGGACGTACGAGCAGTACTTC | . | TRBJ2-7 | TRBD1 | TRBV2
CASSEAGTGSYEQYF | TGTGCCAGCAGTGAAGCAGGGACAGGGTCTTACGAGCAGTACTTC | few | TRBJ2-7 | TRBD1 | TRBV6-1
CASSLWATGPGGEQYF | TGCGCCAGCAGCTTGTGGGCGACAGGTCCAGGTGGCGAGCAGTACTTC | once | TRBJ2-7 | . | TRBV5-1
CSPSTSSQYF | TGCAGCCCGTCGACGAGTTCCCAGTACTTC | few | TRBJ2-5 | . | TRBV29-1
CASSQELFGELFF | TGCGCCAGCAGCCAAGAACTTTTCGGGGAGCTGTTTTTT | few | TRBJ2-2 | . | TRBV4-3
CASSYLSAVNTGELFF | TGTGCCAGCAGTTACTTGTCAGCAGTGAACACCGGGGAGCTGTTTTTT | . | TRBJ2-2 | . | TRBV6-6
CATSRGGGTSEADTQYF | TGTGCCACCAGCAGAGGCGGAGGGACTAGCGAGGCAGATACGCAGTATTTT | . | TRBJ2-3 | TRBD2 | TRBV15
CASSFDYYGRSYEQYF | TGTGCCAGCAGCTTCGACTATTACGGACGATCCTACGAGCAGTACTTC | . | TRBJ2-7 | . | TRBV5-6
CASSPPGRDYGYTF | TGTGCCAGCAGCCCCCCGGGGCGCGACTATGGCTACACCTTC | few | TRBJ1-2 | . | TRBV21-1
CASGVNYGYTF | TGTGCTAGTGGGGTAAACTATGGCTACACCTTC | . | TRBJ1-2 | . | TRBV12-5
CSVEAAGKNEQYF | TGCAGCGTTGAGGCCGCTGGGAAGAACGAGCAGTACTTC | few | TRBJ2-7 | . | TRBV29-1
CASSRATGEANQPQHF | TGCGCCAGCAGTCGAGCCACAGGGGAAGCGAATCAGCCCCAGCATTTT | . | TRBJ1-5 | TRBD1 | TRBV4-1
CATSWRGGRSTEAFF | TGTGCCACCAGCTGGAGGGGGGGTAGAAGTACTGAAGCTTTCTTT | . | TRBJ1-1 | . | TRBV15
CAYGRGGQETQYF | TGTGCCTACGGCCGGGGAGGGCAAGAGACCCAGTACTTC | . | TRBJ2-5 | TRBD2 | TRBV30
CASSLYRDNYEQYF | TGCGCCAGCAGCTTATACAGGGATAACTACGAGCAGTACTTC | . | TRBJ2-7 | . | TRBV5-1
CAWSPGIGDYGYTF | TGTGCCTGGAGTCCCGGAATCGGGGACTATGGCTACACCTTC | once | TRBJ1-2 | . | TRBV30
CASTWAGGTEAFF | TGTGCCAGTACCTGGGCGGGTGGCACTGAAGCTTTCTTT | few | TRBJ1-1 | . | TRBV19
CASSLGQAKGGAVLGQETQYF | TGTGCTAGCAGCTTAGGACAAGCGAAAGGAGGAGCTGTCCTAGGGCAAGAGACCCAGTACTTC | . | TRBJ2-5 | . | TRBV7-7
CAWRGTGAREQYF | TGTGCCTGGAGGGGGACAGGGGCACGGGAGCAGTACTTC | . | TRBJ2-7 | TRBD1 | TRBV30
CASSLQGTPFGYTF | TGTGCCAGCAGTTTACAGGGGACCCCTTTTGGCTACACCTTC | . | TRBJ1-2 | . | TRBV27
CASSLAVGAYEQYF | TGCGCCAGCAGCTTGGCCGTGGGAGCCTACGAGCAGTACTTC | . | TRBJ2-7 | . | TRBV5-1
CASRWDISTDTQYF | TGTGCCAGCAGATGGGACATTAGCACAGATACGCAGTATTTT | . | TRBJ2-3 | . | TRBV27
CSVEDERALFGGQYF | TGCAGCGTTGAAGATGAGCGGGCTTTGTTTGGCGGGCAGTACTTC | few | TRBJ2-7 | . | TRBV29-1
CATSRVTVAKNIQYF | TGTGCCACCAGCAGAGTTACGGTGGCCAAAAACATTCAGTACTTC | . | TRBJ2-4 | . | TRBV15
CASSLSSRQGIDSPLHF | TGTGCCAGCAGCTTATCATCAAGGCAGGGGATTGATTCACCCCTCCACTTT | . | TRBJ1-6 | . | TRBV13